The 15 T cell receptor beta chains presented below share a single source sample, sequenced in a study of shared T cell receptors in the human thymus. Profiling relied on immunoSEQ multiplex PCR, and the TCRdb table lists in-frame clones only, not all of them. The sample has 650,000 to 950,000 clones, 70% to 90% seen once. This sample also appeared in a second study, on human thymus T cells.

The sample comprised thymocytes. The receptors shown here come from a girl under two years old with a congenital heart defect.

This clone has a handful of counts. V usage is TRBV7-9 and J usage is TRBJ2-4, with TRBD2 identical over 8 bases. V trimming: 5 bases; J trimming: 5 bases; junction bases outside the gene matches: 5. CDR3 length: 14 amino acids. Germline V CDR1 and CDR2: SEHNR, FQNEAQ (reference sequence). Here the CDR3 reads CASSPGLDENIQYF. The DNA of the CDR3 is TGTGCCAGCAGCCCGGGACTAGATGAAAACATTCAGTACTTC.

This rearrangement joins TRBV11-2 to TRBJ2-5; unclear D gene. The length of the CDR3 is 16 residues. Trimming cost V 1 base and J 0 bases, with 12 bases left between them. Germline CDR1 is SGHAT and CDR2 is FQNNGV. The CDR3 region has the DNA TGTGCCAGCAGCTTAGGTTTCAGTAAAGACCAAGAGACCCAGTACTTC. It is translated as CASSLGFSKDQETQYF.

The rearrangement joins TRBV15 to TRBJ1-4; TRBD1 might be the D (6 bases). V lost 2 bases, J lost 6 bases, and 16 bases lay in between. The germline V gene has CDR1 LNHNV and CDR2 YYDKDF (reference sequence). This CDR3 is built from 16 residues. In nucleotides, the CDR3 is TGTGCCACCAGCAGATCCTCTACGGGGGGCGATGAAAAACTGTTTTTT. Amino acid sequence: CATSRSSTGGDEKLFF.

The chain links TRBV2 to TRBJ2-5; 8 bases match TRBD1. There are 18 residues in the CDR3. V was clipped by 6 bases and J by 0 bases; unmatched bases: 15. CDR1 and CDR2 (germline): SNHLY, FYNNEI. The CDR3 loop is CASRRKTGARGYQETQYF. CDR3 bases: TGTGCCAGCAGGAGGAAGACAGGGGCCCGCGGGTACCAAGAGACCCAGTACTTC.

J is TRBJ2-1 and V is TRBV5-6, with 7 bases matching TRBD2. This CDR3 is built from 17 residues. Germline values: CDR1 SGHDT, CDR2 YYEEEE. The V segment lost 4 bases and the J segment 1 base; nucleotides outside the gene matches: 11. The CDR3 DNA follows: TGTGCCAGCAGCCGATCCCACCGGGACTATTCCTACAATGAGCAGTTCTTC. The encoded protein is CASSRSHRDYSYNEQFF. The full variable domain, its missing parts supplied by reference TRBV5-6 and TRBJ2-1, is DAGVTQSPTHLIKTRGQQVTLRCSPKSGHDTVSWYQQALGQGPQFIFQYYEEEERQRGNFPDRFSGHQFPNYSSELNVNALLLGDSALYLCASSRSHRDYSYNEQFFGPGTRLTVL.

This chain uses TRBV9 with TRBJ2-5, with TRBD1 matching over 9 bases. TRBJ2-7 matches the DNA end more closely, so the J call is doubtful. Looked up from germline, CDR1 is SGDLS and CDR2 is YYNGEE. The CDR3 is 13 residues long. The CDR3 loop is CASSGGQGSEQYF. Here the CDR3 DNA reads TGTGCCAGCAGCGGGGGACAGGGTTCCGAGCAGTACTTC.

V is TRBV11-2 and J is TRBJ1-2, with TRBD1 as a possible D gene (6 bases). V lost 5 bases to trimming and J lost 4 bases, with 20 bases between them. Per germline, CDR1 SGHAT and CDR2 FQNNGV. The CDR3 contains 16 residues. CDR3 residues: CASSPGWGPRSYGYTF. The DNA of the CDR3 is TGTGCCAGCAGCCCGGGGTGGGGGCCACGAAGCTATGGCTACACCTTC.

The chain carries TRBV9 and TRBJ1-6; D uncertain. The V end lost 0 bases, the J end lost 13 bases, and 11 bases lay between the germline ends. This CDR3 is 13 amino acids long. Germline assignment: CDR1 SGDLS and CDR2 YYNGEE. Written as DNA, the CDR3 is TGTGCCAGCAGCGTAGATAGTATGTGTCCCCTCCACTTT. This gives the protein CASSVDSMCPLHF.

The V gene is TRBV12-5, the J gene TRBJ2-1; 11 bases match TRBD2. With 2 bases clipped from V and 4 bases from J, the junction kept 10 bases outside the gene matches. The CDR3 has 18 residues. Germline lookup yields CDR1 LGHNT and CDR2 FRNRAP. The CDR3 region is CASGLFKPGLADYNEQFF. The CDR3 DNA follows: TGTGCTAGTGGTTTGTTTAAACCGGGACTAGCGGATTACAATGAGCAGTTCTTC.

The J gene is TRBJ1-2, the V gene TRBV14; no definite D call. The germline V gene has CDR1 SGHDN and CDR2 FVKESK. The CDR3 loop spans 13 amino acids. With 4 bases removed from V and 4 bases from J, the gap between germline ends came to 10 bases. The CDR3 region has the DNA TGTGCCAGCAGCCCTGGGAGATCCTATGGCTACACCTTC. Protein: CASSPGRSYGYTF.

This clone was recorded only once. The CDR3 region has the DNA TGTGCCAGCTCATACCAGAACAAAACCTGCACAGATACGCAGTATTTT. It encodes CASSYQNKTCTDTQYF. The chain links TRBV18 to TRBJ2-3; no definite D call. This CDR3 has 16 amino acids. Looked up from germline, CDR1 is KGHSH and CDR2 is LQKENI. V was trimmed by 5 bases and J by 1 base, leaving 16 bases between them.

J is TRBJ2-3 and V is TRBV13; D remains ambiguous. The germline V and J ends were trimmed by 1 base and 3 bases, with 11 bases remaining between them. This CDR3 spans 15 amino acids. Germline V gives CDR1 PRHDT, CDR2 FYEKMQ (reference sequence). This CDR3 reads CASSLESGLTDTQYF. The CDR3 bases are TGTGCCAGCAGCTTAGAGTCGGGTTTGACAGATACGCAGTATTTT. The full variable domain, with the rest looked up from reference TRBV13 and TRBJ2-3, is AAGVIQSPRHLIKEKRETATLKCYPIPRHDTVYWYQQGPGQDPQFLISFYEKMQSDKGSIPDRFSAQQFSDYHSELNMSSLELGDSALYFCASSLESGLTDTQYFGPGTRLTVL.

V is TRBV29-1 and J is TRBJ2-3; D perhaps matches TRBD1 (5 bases). Looked up from germline, CDR1 is SQVTM and CDR2 is ANQGSEA. The CDR3 loop spans 14 amino acids. Trimming removed 3 bases at V and 5 bases at J, with 15 bases between. CDR3 loop: CSVDRLGLVDTQYF. DNA of the CDR3: TGCAGCGTTGATCGGTTGGGGCTTGTAGATACGCAGTATTTT.

The CDR3 DNA reads as TGTGCCAGTAAGGGAGCGGAGGAAAACACTGAAGCTTTCTTT. This codes for CASKGAEENTEAFF. This chain uses TRBV19 with TRBJ1-1; the D is unclear. Trimming stripped 7 bases from V and 2 bases from J, with 14 bases between. Germline lookup yields CDR1 LNHDA and CDR2 SQIVND (reference sequence). The CDR3 totals 14 residues.

The genes are TRBV5-1 and TRBJ1-4, with a possible D match to TRBD1 (5 bases). The CDR3 totals 16 residues. Trimming pared 0 bases from V and 1 base from J, leaving 10 bases between. The germline CDR1 and CDR2 sequences are SGHRS and YFSETQ. CDR3 region: CASSLAPGGTNEKLFF. For the CDR3, the DNA is TGCGCCAGCAGCTTGGCCCCGGGGGGAACTAATGAAAAACTGTTTTTT.